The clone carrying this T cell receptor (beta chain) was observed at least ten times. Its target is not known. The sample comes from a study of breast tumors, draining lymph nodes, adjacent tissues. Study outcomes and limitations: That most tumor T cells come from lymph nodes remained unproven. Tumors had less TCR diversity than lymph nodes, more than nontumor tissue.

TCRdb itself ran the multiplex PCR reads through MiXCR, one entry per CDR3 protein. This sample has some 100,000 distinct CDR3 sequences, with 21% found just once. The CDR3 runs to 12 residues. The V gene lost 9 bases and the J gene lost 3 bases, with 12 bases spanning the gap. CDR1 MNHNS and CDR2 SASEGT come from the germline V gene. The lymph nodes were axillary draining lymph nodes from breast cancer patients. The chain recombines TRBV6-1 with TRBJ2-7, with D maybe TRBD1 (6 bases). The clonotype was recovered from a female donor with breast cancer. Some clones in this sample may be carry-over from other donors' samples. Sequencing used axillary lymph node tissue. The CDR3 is CASTRGIYEQYF. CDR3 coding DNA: TGTGCCAGTACAAGGGGGATCTACGAGCAGTACTTC.